The source of this T cell receptor (beta chain) is a study of T cell responses to AZD1222 COVID-19 vaccine. Findings and limits, study-wide: Repertoires were obtained solely post-peak T cell response. A reported finding is that nearly half of spike-specific TCRs target unmutated variant regions. Mostly white British, mostly female donors; authors suggested clonal diversity may be underestimated.

Per the germline V gene, CDR1 is KGHSH and CDR2 is LQKENI. The CDR3 totals 15 residues. Trimming cost V 6 bases and J 2 bases, with 14 bases left between them. About this clone itself: Its antigen is still unknown.

Repertoires were generated with immunoSEQ multiplex PCR, while TCRdb's copy carries only in-frame clones and drops some. The specimen's table records over 120,000 clones. The source is an adult in good health. The sequenced sample was peripheral blood. The rearrangement uses TRBV18 and TRBJ1-5, with a possible D match to TRBD1 (5 bases). The DNA of the CDR3 is TGTGCCAGCTCCCCCTCCTCGGGGGGCAATCAGCCCCAGCATTTT. Translated, it gives CASSPSSGGNQPQHF. Supplemented by reference TRBV18 and TRBJ1-5, the full variable domain reads NAGVMQNPRHLVRRRGQEARLRCSPMKGHSHVYWYRQLPEEGLKFMVYLQKENIIDESGMPKERFSAEFPKEGPSILRIQQVVRGDSAAYFCASSPSSGGNQPQHFGDGTRLSIL.